These 23 T cell receptor beta chains originate from one sample sequenced in a study of Ad26.COV2.S vaccination and SARS-CoV-2 variants. Treatment: some 20 received Ad26.COV2.S at low or high dose, single or two shots; about 5 received placebo; per-sample allocation not given. Repertoires come from day 63 after the first vaccine or placebo injection. Method: immunoSEQ multiplex PCR; TCRdb's copy keeps in-frame clones and lacks some. The sample lists fewer than 300,000 clones, 70% to 90% occurring once. This sample comprised peripheral blood, obtained in a trial of Ad26.COV2.S vaccine versus placebo. The source of these receptors is a person between 18 and 65 years old who received the Ad26.COV2.S COVID-19 vaccine or a placebo.

With regard to this clone: One end of the junction is discordant with germline, which a read error may explain. V and J are TRBV7-7 and TRBJ2-3; D might be TRBD2 (7 bases). The CDR3 sequence is 16 residues long. CDR1 is SSHAT and CDR2 is FNYEAQ in the germline V gene (reference sequence). CDR3 protein: CASSLGGSGSTDTQYF. The CDR3 DNA reads as TGTGCTAGCAGCTTAGGGGGTAGCGGGAGCACAGATACGCAGTATTTT.

The rearrangement joins TRBV5-5 to TRBJ1-5; 9 bases are a match to TRBD1. Trimming cost V 4 bases and J 3 bases; bases outside gene matches: 8. CDR3 length: 16 residues. CDR1 SGHKS and CDR2 YYEKEE come from the germline V gene (reference sequence). This CDR3 reads CASSRTGGAFNQPQHF. CDR3 nucleotide sequence: TGTGCCAGCAGCCGAACAGGGGGCGCGTTCAATCAGCCCCAGCATTTT.

The rearrangement joins TRBV5-1 to TRBJ2-5, with D possibly called TRBD1 or TRBD2 (6 bases each). The CDR3 has 15 residues. V lost 3 bases and J lost 4, with 16 bases in between. The germline V gene has CDR1 SGHRS and CDR2 YFSETQ. CDR3 residues: CASSSTGKEGETQYF. The DNA for the CDR3 is TGCGCCAGCAGCTCAACAGGGAAGGAGGGAGAGACCCAGTACTTC. Filled out from reference TRBV5-1 and TRBJ2-5, the complete variable domain reads KAGVTQTPRYLIKTRGQQVTLSCSPISGHRSVSWYQQTPGQGLQFLFEYFSETQRNKGNFPGRFSGRQFSNSRSEMNVSTLELGDSALYLCASSSTGKEGETQYFGPGTRLLVL.

The chain combines TRBV19 with TRBJ1-6, with TRBD1 matching over 7 bases. V lost 2 bases, J lost 3 bases, and 1 base stayed unmatched. The CDR3 runs 15 residues. Germline CDR1 reads LNHDA; CDR2 reads SQIVND (reference sequence). The CDR3 bases are TGTGCCAGTAGTATAAGGGACAGCTATAATTCACCCCTCCACTTT. It yields the protein CASSIRDSYNSPLHF. Using reference TRBV19 and TRBJ1-6 for the parts outside the CDR3, the full variable domain is DGGITQSPKYLFRKEGQNVTLSCEQNLNHDAMYWYRQDPGQGLRLIYYSQIVNDFQKGDIAEGYSVSREKKESFPLTVTSAQKNPTAFYLCASSIRDSYNSPLHFGNGTRLTVT.

The chain employs TRBV2 and TRBJ2-1; perhaps TRBD2 as D (6 bases). The CDR3 is 17 amino acids. Germline V gene data show CDR1 as SNHLY and CDR2 as FYNNEI. Trimming pared 1 base from V and 2 bases from J, leaving 15 bases between. The CDR3 sequence: CASSEGPASAAYNEQFF. The CDR3 DNA sequence: TGTGCCAGCAGTGAAGGACCGGCTAGCGCGGCCTACAATGAGCAGTTCTTC.

The chain recombines TRBV9 with TRBJ2-3; TRBD2 agrees at 10 bases. Looked up from germline, CDR1 is SGDLS and CDR2 is YYNGEE. The CDR3 runs 15 residues. V was clipped by 0 bases and J by 4 bases; unmatched bases: 2. The chain's CDR3 is CASSVGSGGADTQYF. The CDR3 DNA reads as TGTGCCAGCAGCGTAGGAAGCGGGGGGGCAGATACGCAGTATTTT.

This CDR3 is CASSPGTGDGYTF. In nucleotides, the CDR3 is TGTGCCAGCAGTCCCGGGACAGGGGACGGCTACACCTTC. The chain is built from TRBV27 and TRBJ1-2, with 10 bases aligning to TRBD1. CDR1 and CDR2 (germline): MNHEY, SMNVEV (reference sequence). The CDR3 sequence is 13 residues long. V dropped 5 bases and J dropped 8; count of bases not matched to a gene: 5.

The V gene is TRBV5-6, the J gene TRBJ1-2; D might be TRBD1 (6 bases). Per the germline V gene, CDR1 is SGHDT and CDR2 is YYEEEE. CDR3 size: 12 residues. V lost 4 bases and J lost 8, with 12 bases in between. Written as DNA, the CDR3 is TGTGCCAGCAGCCTACAGGGACGGGGCTACACCTTC. The encoded protein is CASSLQGRGYTF.

The genes are TRBV24-1 and TRBJ2-1; 10 bases are shared with TRBD1. The V gene's germline CDR1 is KGHDR and CDR2 SFDVKD. The CDR3 sequence is 14 residues long. The V segment lost 7 bases and the J segment 3 bases; nucleotides outside the gene matches: 2. As DNA, the CDR3 is TGTGCCACCAGCGGGACAGGGGACTACAATGAGCAGTTCTTC. Its protein is CATSGTGDYNEQFF.

The table lists this clone with a count of one. The chain employs TRBV4-1 and TRBJ1-1; perhaps TRBD1 as D (5 bases). Between the trimmed V and J ends, which lost 0 bases and 4 bases, there was a span of 12 bases. This CDR3 contains 15 residues. CDR1 MGHRA and CDR2 YSYEKL come from the germline V gene. The CDR3 nucleotides read TGCGCCAGCAGCCAAGATGGTGCGGGGACCACTGAAGCTTTCTTT. Its translation: CASSQDGAGTTEAFF.

This rearrangement joins TRBV7-3 to TRBJ2-7; D is perhaps TRBD1 (6 bases). The CDR3 sequence is 14 residues long. V lost 6 bases to trimming and J lost 1 base, with 13 bases between them. Germline V lookup: CDR1 SGHTA, CDR2 FQGTGA. Here the CDR3 reads CASRATGKSYEQYF. The CDR3 DNA sequence: TGTGCCAGCAGGGCAACAGGGAAATCCTACGAGCAGTACTTC.

About this clone itself: Mismatch with germline at one junction end may stem from a read error. The chain combines TRBV18 with TRBJ2-1; 15 nucleotides match TRBD2. In germline, CDR1 is KGHSH, CDR2 LQKENI. The CDR3 totals 16 residues. Here the CDR3 reads CASSPPGLAGGMEQFF. In DNA form, the CDR3 reads TGTGCCAGCTCGCCACCGGGACTAGCGGGAGGAATGGAGCAGTTCTTC.

The rearrangement joins TRBV10-3 to TRBJ1-2; D unresolved. Germline V gives CDR1 ENHRY, CDR2 SYGVKD. V was clipped by 0 bases and J by 0 bases, with 11 bases between them. The CDR3 extends over 16 amino acids. CDR3 sequence (DNA): TGTGCCATCAGTGAGTCCCCTGCCTCAGCTAACTATGGCTACACCTTC. It is translated as CAISESPASANYGYTF.

The chain recombines TRBV11-2 with TRBJ2-1, with 8 bases aligning to TRBD1. V lost 4 bases, J lost 7 bases, and 3 bases stayed unmatched. The germline V gene has CDR1 SGHAT and CDR2 FQNNGV. The CDR3 contains 13 residues. Here the CDR3 reads CASSSRTGNEQFF. As DNA, the CDR3 is TGTGCCAGCAGCTCTCGGACAGGGAATGAGCAGTTCTTC.

The J gene is TRBJ2-2, the V gene TRBV30, with TRBD2 matching over 10 bases. This CDR3 spans 15 amino acids. Looked up from germline, CDR1 is GTSNPN and CDR2 is SVGIG (reference sequence). V shed 4 bases and J 6 bases; nucleotides not matched to a gene: 8. CDR3 residues: CAWTPQTSGAGELFF. In nucleotides, the CDR3 is TGTGCCTGGACCCCCCAAACTAGCGGGGCCGGGGAGCTGTTTTTT.

This chain uses TRBV7-2 with TRBJ1-4; TRBD1 is a possible D gene (5 bases). Deletions cut 5 bases from V and 8 bases from J, with 12 bases between. Germline-derived CDR1 and CDR2 are SGHTA and FQGNSA. The CDR3 has 13 amino acids. The CDR3 coding sequence is TGTGCCAGCAGCCCGCGACAGAGAGAAAAACTGTTTTTT. Its protein is CASSPRQREKLFF.

Remarks on this clone: Germline and junction disagree at one end, which may indicate a read error. The chain is built from TRBV5-1 and TRBJ1-4; D uncertain. The CDR3 is made up of 14 amino acids. The germline V gene encodes CDR1 SGHRS and CDR2 YFSETQ. The CDR3 region is CASSLGFTDETLFF. The CDR3 nucleotides read TGCGCCAGCAGCTTGGGTTTCACCGATGAAACACTGTTTTTT.

The rearrangement joins TRBV6-6 to TRBJ2-5, with 11 positions matching TRBD2. The germline gives CDR1 MNHNY, CDR2 SVGAGI (reference sequence). Losses at the gene ends were 2 bases for V and 2 bases for J; bases not matched to a gene: 4. The CDR3 covers 16 residues. The DNA of the CDR3 is TGTGCCAGCAGTTACGGTAGCGGGAGGGGTCAAGAGACCCAGTACTTC. Protein product: CASSYGSGRGQETQYF.

The V and J genes are TRBV18 and TRBJ2-2, with 8 bases lining up with TRBD2. This CDR3 region has 16 residues. J lost 6 bases, V lost 0 bases, and 6 bases had no gene match. Germline-derived CDR1 and CDR2 are KGHSH and LQKENI. CDR3 region: CASSPPGGAVPGELFF. In DNA, the CDR3 is TGTGCCAGCTCACCACCCGGGGGGGCCGTTCCCGGGGAGCTGTTTTTT.

The chain has TRBV5-4 and TRBJ2-7; 10 bases line up with TRBD1. The CDR3 runs to 14 residues. J was trimmed by 3 bases and V by 3 bases; bases with no gene match: 3. CDR1 is SGHNT and CDR2 is YYREEE in the germline V gene (reference sequence). The CDR3 sequence is CASSSDRGIYEQYF. As DNA, the CDR3 is TGTGCCAGCAGCTCGGACAGGGGGATCTACGAGCAGTACTTC.

The chain links TRBV9 to TRBJ2-3; the match to TRBD2 covers 11 bases. The length of the CDR3 is 17 residues. V was pared by 6 bases and J by 5 bases, with 14 bases of the junction left unmatched. The germline V gene has CDR1 SGDLS and CDR2 YYNGEE. The CDR3 sequence is CASTVGVSGGAGDTQYF. For the CDR3, the DNA is TGTGCCAGCACCGTCGGGGTTAGCGGGGGGGCAGGAGATACGCAGTATTTT.

This sequence joins TRBV7-9 and TRBJ2-1, with TRBD2 matching over 12 bases. The CDR3 spans 15 residues. V lost 5 bases and J lost 9; bases outside the gene matches: 8. Germline V gene sequence: CDR1 SEHNR, CDR2 FQNEAQ (reference sequence). CDR3 nucleotide sequence: TGTGCCAGCAGCCAACTAGCGGGAGGTGTAGCTGAGCAGTTCTTC. Protein product: CASSQLAGGVAEQFF.

The chain uses TRBV6-5 and TRBJ2-4; 8 bases map to TRBD1. CDR3 size: 14 residues. V was clipped by 5 bases and J by 5 bases; unmatched bases: 5. Per germline, CDR1 MNHEY and CDR2 SVGAGI. The DNA for the CDR3 is TGTGCCAGCAGTCCAGGGGGCGGGCAAAACATTCAGTACTTC. Translating gives CASSPGGGQNIQYF.